The rows below give T cell receptor beta chains drawn from one sample of a study of tumor-infiltrating lymphocytes in primary liver carcinoma. TCRdb fed the multiplex PCR reads into MiXCR, producing one record per CDR3 protein. The table has approximately 310,000 distinct CDR3 sequences, 65% seen once; the top ten hold roughly 10%. Source material: peripheral blood. The receptors stem from a man aged 40-55 years with primary liver carcinoma and hepatitis B virus infection. Each CDR3 is given with its conserved first and last residue. Fields, in order: D gene, clone size, V gene, J gene, CDR3 protein, CDR3 DNA. The D gene is left open where the match is weak. Not all rows give a size; the values are once, few, many and, for expanded clones, a class.

>-|few|TRBV12-3/TRBV12-4|TRBJ2-3
CASSSTTAGSDTDTRYF
TGTGCCAGCAGTTCGACTACCGCGGGTTCAGACACAGATACGCGGTATTTT
>-|-|TRBV6-6|TRBJ2-7
CAGCSPTLSSYEQYF
TGTGCCGGCTGTTCTCCCACCCTGAGCTCCTACGAGCAGTACTTC
>-|many|TRBV12-3/TRBV12-4|TRBJ1-5
CASSFGQDLLGNQPQHF
TGTGCCAGCAGTTTTGGGCAGGACCTGTTGGGCAATCAGCCCCAGCATTTT
>-|once|TRBV2|TRBJ1-1
CASRPGFMGKNTEAFF
TGTGCCAGCAGGCCAGGGTTCATGGGAAAGAACACTGAAGCTTTCTTT
>-|once|TRBV12-3/TRBV12-4|TRBJ2-3
CASTIVGDTHYF
TGTGCCAGCACCATAGTCGGGGATACGCATTATTTT
>TRBD1|-|TRBV5-6|TRBJ2-1
CASSWNVGTGGGEQFF
TGTGCCAGCAGCTGGAACGTCGGGACAGGGGGGGGTGAGCAGTTCTTC
>TRBD1|-|TRBV7-8|TRBJ2-5
CASGRFPGQGLGETQYF
TGTGCCAGCGGCAGGTTTCCCGGACAGGGCTTGGGTGAGACCCAGTACTTC
>-|-|TRBV7-8|TRBJ2-1
CASSLRAASANEQSF
TGTGCCAGCAGCTTAAGAGCGGCTAGCGCCAATGAGCAGTCCTTC
>-|many|TRBV5-4|TRBJ1-6
CASRRGAEGSPLHF
TGTGCCAGCAGAAGGGGGGCCGAGGGCTCACCCCTCCACTTT
>-|-|TRBV11-2|TRBJ2-7
CAGSLGGLFGQCF
TGTGCCGGCAGCTTAGGAGGTTTGTTCGGGCAGTGCTTC
>TRBD1|-|TRBV28|TRBJ1-1
CASRKDRGDKAFF
TGTGCCAGCAGAAAGGACAGGGGAGATAAAGCTTTCTTT
>-|-|TRBV6-5|TRBJ2-7
CVSSYSAALPFEQYF
TGTGTCAGCAGTTACTCTGCAGCCCTCCCCTTCGAGCAGTACTTC
>-|-|TRBV11-1|TRBJ2-1
CAGRRASEQFF
TGTGCCGGCAGGCGAGCATCCGAGCAGTTCTTC
>TRBD2|many|TRBV10-3|TRBJ2-5
CAAGGETQYF
TGTGCCGCCGGGGGGGAGACCCAGTACTTC
>TRBD1|-|TRBV6-2/TRBV6-3|TRBJ1-1
CASRFLAQGGAEDFF
TGTGCCAGCCGCTTTCTTGCTCAGGGGGGAGCTGAAGATTTCTTT
>-|-|TRBV12-3/TRBV12-4|TRBJ2-2
CASSPRSTNTGELFF
TGTGCCAGCAGCCCCCGGAGTACGAACACCGGGGAGCTGTTTTTT
>-|few|TRBV5-4|TRBJ2-5
CASGTSQETQYF
TGTGCCAGCGGAACTAGTCAAGAGACCCAGTACTTC
>TRBD1|-|TRBV29-1|TRBJ1-5
CSVETGWNQSQHF
TGCAGCGTTGAGACAGGGTGGAATCAGTCCCAGCATTTT
>TRBD2|-|TRBV5-1|TRBJ2-7
CASSLDRGSGRFLPEQYF
TGCGCCAGCAGCTTGGATCGTGGTAGCGGGAGATTCCTCCCCGAGCAGTACTTC
>TRBD1|few|TRBV10-3|TRBJ2-6
CAIRTGTGGAGANVLTF
TGTGCCATCAGGACCGGGACAGGGGGCGCTGGGGCCAACGTCCTGACTTTC
>-|-|TRBV20-1|TRBJ1-1
CSALRGGTEAFF
TGCAGTGCTCTACGGGGAGGCACTGAAGCTTTCTTT
>-|-|TRBV5-1|TRBJ2-5
CASSFGLTGFETQYF
TGCGCCAGCAGCTTTGGACTAACGGGATTCGAGACCCAGTACTTC
>TRBD1|-|TRBV11-3|TRBJ2-7
CTSNPTPTGDEQYF
TGTACCAGCAACCCAACACCGACAGGGGACGAGCAGTACTTC
>-|medium-sized|TRBV11-1|TRBJ2-3
CASNPDSTDTQYF
TGTGCCAGCAACCCGGACAGCACAGATACGCAGTATTTT
>-|-|TRBV24-1|TRBJ2-2
CATSDPNPQNTGELFF
TGTGCCACCAGTGACCCAAACCCACAGAACACCGGGGAGCTGTTTTTT
>-|few|TRBV6-6|TRBJ2-7
CASSYEVADAYEQYF
TGTGCCAGCAGTTACGAAGTAGCGGACGCCTACGAGCAGTACTTC
>-|-|TRBV29-1|TRBJ2-6
CCVGNPGLQVTRGSGANVLTF
TGCTGCGTAGGAAACCCCGGACTCCAAGTTACCCGCGGGTCTGGGGCCAACGTCCTGACTTTT
>-|many|TRBV29-1|TRBJ1-2
CSVDQGLGGYTF
TGCAGCGTTGACCAGGGTTTGGGGGGCTACACCTTC
>TRBD2|-|TRBV7-9|TRBJ2-1
CDSSWKAGGQGEQFF
TGTGACAGCAGCTGGAAAGCGGGAGGGCAAGGTGAGCAGTTCTTC
>-|-|TRBV7-9|TRBJ1-1
CASSLDPGRDTEAFF
TGTGCCAGCAGCTTAGACCCGGGGAGGGACACTGAAGCTTTCTTC
>-|many|TRBV7-9|TRBJ2-1
CASSLLNEQFF
TGTGCCAGCAGCCTTCTCAATGAGCAGTTCTTC
>TRBD1|many|TRBV6-6|TRBJ2-7
CASTRPGGQGEQYF
TGTGCCAGCACCCGGCCAGGGGGCCAGGGCGAGCAGTACTTC
>-|once|TRBV5-1|TRBJ2-1
CASSLDMADYNEQFF
TGCGCCAGCAGCTTGGATATGGCCGACTACAATGAGCAGTTCTTC
>-|few|TRBV14|TRBJ2-1
CASSQETTIGEQFF
TGTGCCAGCAGCCAAGAAACTACCATCGGGGAGCAGTTCTTC
>-|-|TRBV24-1|TRBJ1-3
CATSERRDTIYF
TGTGCCACCAGTGAGCGACGCGACACCATATATTTT
>-|-|TRBV18|TRBJ2-3
CASSYTGTVSTDTQYF
TGTGCCAGCTCGTATACCGGGACGGTTAGCACAGATACGCAGTATTTT
>TRBD2|-|TRBV13|TRBJ2-1
CVSSGGTPGEQFF
TGTGTCAGCAGCGGGGGGACCCCAGGGGAGCAGTTCTTC
>-|many|TRBV6-6|TRBJ1-6
CASSSLDNSPLHF
TGTGCCAGCAGTTCCCTAGATAATTCACCCCTCCACTTT
>-|-|TRBV10-3|TRBJ1-6
CAIHESSQDSPLHF
TGTGCCATCCATGAAAGCTCTCAGGATTCACCCCTCCACTTT
>-|-|TRBV4-2|TRBJ2-3
CVSSQVTSRRASDTQYF
TGTGTCAGCAGCCAAGTTACTAGCCGGAGGGCCTCAGATACGCAGTATTTT
>TRBD1|-|TRBV2|TRBJ2-7
CASSGLRQGLSEQYF
TGTGCCAGCAGTGGCCTTCGACAGGGGTTGAGCGAGCAGTACTTC
>-|many|TRBV6-2/TRBV6-3|TRBJ2-3
CASRRGAFTDTQYF
TGTGCCAGCCGGCGAGGGGCCTTCACAGATACGCAGTATTTT
>-|-|TRBV7-8|TRBJ2-5
CASSLVGRKETQYF
TGTGCCAGCAGCTTAGTAGGTCGGAAAGAGACCCAGTACTTC
>TRBD2|-|TRBV9|TRBJ2-1
CASSPRGSGRVSEQFF
TGTGCCAGCAGCCCCCGGGGGAGCGGGAGGGTGAGTGAGCAGTTCTTC
>-|-|TRBV6-2/TRBV6-3|TRBJ2-7
CASSYPESSHEQYF
TGTGCCAGCAGTTATCCCGAGAGCTCCCACGAGCAGTACTTC